Each of the 12 T cell receptor beta chains below was sequenced from the same sample in a study of cytomegalovirus exposure and HLA in healthy donors. Primers included in the PCR were 60 Vbeta and 13 Jbeta primers. Libraries were prepared by immunoSEQ multiplex PCR; TCRdb keeps only in-frame clonotypes and omits some of them. The repertoire holds about 130,000 clones, with roughly a tenth as singletons. Sequenced: PBMCs. These receptors were obtained from a woman aged 18 to 35 in good health and CMV-seropositive.

This chain links TRBV6-5 with TRBJ1-1; 7 nucleotides line up with TRBD1. Germline trimming cut 6 bases from V and 1 base from J; bases unmatched to any gene: 2. The CDR3 consists of 13 residues. CDR1 is MNHEY and CDR2 is SVGAGI in the germline V gene. The CDR3 is CASRGTENTEAFF. DNA for the CDR3: TGTGCCAGCAGGGGGACAGAGAACACTGAAGCTTTCTTT.

The table lists this clone with a few counts. V gene TRBV2 combines with J gene TRBJ1-1, with 7 nucleotides matching TRBD1. The CDR3 length is 14 residues. V was clipped by 6 bases and J by 4 bases; unmatched bases: 8. Germline-derived CDR1 and CDR2 are SNHLY and FYNNEI. The DNA of the CDR3 is TGTGCCAGCAGGCAAGGGGGCCGGGGCACTGAAGCTTTCTTT. Amino acid sequence: CASRQGGRGTEAFF. Full variable domain (rest looked up from reference TRBV2 and TRBJ1-1): EPEVTQTPSHQVTQMGQEVILRCVPISNHLYFYWYRQILGQKVEFLVSFYNNEISEKSEIFDDQFSVERPDGSNFTLKIRSTKLEDSAMYFCASRQGGRGTEAFFGQGTRLTVV.

V and J are TRBV9 and TRBJ1-2; D possibly corresponds to TRBD1 (5 bases). CDR3 length: 12 residues. Germline V lookup: CDR1 SGDLS, CDR2 YYNGEE. V lost 0 bases and J lost 8, with 8 bases in between. The DNA of the CDR3 is TGTGCCAGCAGCGTAGGGGGCAGAGGCTACACCTTC. It translates to CASSVGGRGYTF.

V and J are TRBV30 and TRBJ1-1; 7 nucleotides match TRBD1. After removal of 2 bases from V and 11 bases from J, the junction contained 8 bases not matched to a gene. The germline V gene encodes CDR1 GTSNPN and CDR2 SVGIG (reference sequence). CDR3 length: 12 residues. In nucleotides, the CDR3 is TGTGCCTGGAGTATAGTACAGGGGAGGGCTTTCTTT. As protein: CAWSIVQGRAFF.

This clone came up a few times. The rearrangement joins TRBV27 to TRBJ1-2; D not resolved. V lost 0 bases, J lost 2 bases, and 10 bases lay in between. The length of the CDR3 is 15 residues. Germline V CDR1 and CDR2: MNHEY, SMNVEV (reference sequence). The CDR3 DNA is TGTGCCAGCAGTTTATCTCCGACTAACAACTATGGCTACACCTTC. This codes for CASSLSPTNNYGYTF.

This clone has more than one count but fewer than ten. The chain employs TRBV7-2 and TRBJ1-3; D remains ambiguous. V lost 1 base, J lost 0 bases, and 10 bases lay in between. CDR3 length: 16 amino acids. In germline, CDR1 is SGHTA, CDR2 FQGNSA. The DNA of the CDR3 is TGTGCCAGCAGCTTAGTTGGCAGGAACTCTGGAAACACCATATATTTT. It is translated as CASSLVGRNSGNTIYF.

This clone appeared a few times. V is TRBV5-4 and J is TRBJ2-5; 7 nucleotides align to TRBD1. The CDR3 sequence is 15 residues long. The V and J ends lost 4 bases and 5 bases, in that order; junction bases with no gene match: 11. CDR1 is SGHNT, CDR2 YYREEE, per germline (reference sequence). The DNA of the CDR3 is TGTGCCAGCAGCACCCGGGACAGCCTGGGGGAGACCCAGTACTTC. It specifies CASSTRDSLGETQYF.

This clone appeared a few times. The chain recombines TRBV27 with TRBJ1-2; 9 bases agree with TRBD1. CDR1 is MNHEY, CDR2 SMNVEV, per germline (reference sequence). The V segment lost 3 bases and the J segment 8 bases; nucleotides outside the gene matches: 7. The CDR3 extends over 14 amino acids. The CDR3 reads CASSFLDRGSGYTF. The CDR3 region has the DNA TGTGCCAGCAGTTTTCTGGACAGGGGTTCGGGCTACACCTTC.

The CDR3 DNA sequence: TGTGCCAGCAGTTTCCTAGGACAGGGGGCGAGAGACTATGGCTACACCTTC. This encodes CASSFLGQGARDYGYTF. The gene calls are TRBV28 and TRBJ1-2; 11 bases map to TRBD1. The CDR3 is 17 residues long. Germline V gives CDR1 MDHEN, CDR2 SYDVKM. After removal of 3 bases from V and 3 bases from J, the junction contained 9 bases not matched to a gene.

V is TRBV5-6 and J is TRBJ1-1, with D perhaps matching TRBD1 (5 bases). The CDR3 length is 13 residues. V was pared by 4 bases and J by 4 bases, with 11 bases between. Germline CDR1 SGHDT, CDR2 YYEEEE. CDR3 region: CASSGGDGTEAFF. As DNA, the CDR3 is TGTGCCAGCAGCGGGGGGGACGGCACTGAAGCTTTCTTT.

V and J are TRBV29-1 and TRBJ2-1; 11 bases are shared with TRBD1. CDR1 is SQVTM and CDR2 is ANQGSEA in the germline V gene. Unmatched junction bases numbered 9, after V lost 4 bases and J lost 4 bases. CDR3 length equals 16 residues. The CDR3 bases are TGCAGCGTTGGCGGGACAGGGGGGACAAAATACAATGAGCAGTTCTTC. This sequence encodes CSVGGTGGTKYNEQFF.

This rearrangement joins TRBV2 to TRBJ2-7; maybe TRBD2 (6 bases). Per germline, CDR1 SNHLY and CDR2 FYNNEI. V lost 4 bases and J lost 7, with 20 bases in between. The CDR3 spans 15 residues. The CDR3 region has the DNA TGTGCCAGCAGTGCGGGACTCCAAACCCCGGGGGAGCAGTACTTC. Encoded protein: CASSAGLQTPGEQYF.